This T cell receptor (beta chain) was identified in a study of T cell repertoires in cytomegalovirus infection. This clonotype was observed a few times. A single record per CDR3 protein comes from TCRdb applying MiXCR to the reads. In the table there are about 490,000 distinct CDR3 sequences, approximately 25% of which are singletons. The CDR3 runs 15 residues. V trimming: 5 bases; J trimming: 9 bases; junction bases outside the gene matches: 9. Per the germline V gene, CDR1 is SGHTA and CDR2 is FQGNSA. The sequencing sample was made of PBMCs. The TCR originated in a human donor in good health (CMV status not recorded). Some clones in this sample may be carry-over from other donors' samples. The chain joins TRBV7-2 to TRBJ2-1, with 11 bases aligning to TRBD2. The CDR3 loop reads CASSVLTSGISEQFF. CDR3 in DNA: TGTGCCAGCAGCGTCCTGACTAGCGGGATATCTGAGCAGTTCTTC.